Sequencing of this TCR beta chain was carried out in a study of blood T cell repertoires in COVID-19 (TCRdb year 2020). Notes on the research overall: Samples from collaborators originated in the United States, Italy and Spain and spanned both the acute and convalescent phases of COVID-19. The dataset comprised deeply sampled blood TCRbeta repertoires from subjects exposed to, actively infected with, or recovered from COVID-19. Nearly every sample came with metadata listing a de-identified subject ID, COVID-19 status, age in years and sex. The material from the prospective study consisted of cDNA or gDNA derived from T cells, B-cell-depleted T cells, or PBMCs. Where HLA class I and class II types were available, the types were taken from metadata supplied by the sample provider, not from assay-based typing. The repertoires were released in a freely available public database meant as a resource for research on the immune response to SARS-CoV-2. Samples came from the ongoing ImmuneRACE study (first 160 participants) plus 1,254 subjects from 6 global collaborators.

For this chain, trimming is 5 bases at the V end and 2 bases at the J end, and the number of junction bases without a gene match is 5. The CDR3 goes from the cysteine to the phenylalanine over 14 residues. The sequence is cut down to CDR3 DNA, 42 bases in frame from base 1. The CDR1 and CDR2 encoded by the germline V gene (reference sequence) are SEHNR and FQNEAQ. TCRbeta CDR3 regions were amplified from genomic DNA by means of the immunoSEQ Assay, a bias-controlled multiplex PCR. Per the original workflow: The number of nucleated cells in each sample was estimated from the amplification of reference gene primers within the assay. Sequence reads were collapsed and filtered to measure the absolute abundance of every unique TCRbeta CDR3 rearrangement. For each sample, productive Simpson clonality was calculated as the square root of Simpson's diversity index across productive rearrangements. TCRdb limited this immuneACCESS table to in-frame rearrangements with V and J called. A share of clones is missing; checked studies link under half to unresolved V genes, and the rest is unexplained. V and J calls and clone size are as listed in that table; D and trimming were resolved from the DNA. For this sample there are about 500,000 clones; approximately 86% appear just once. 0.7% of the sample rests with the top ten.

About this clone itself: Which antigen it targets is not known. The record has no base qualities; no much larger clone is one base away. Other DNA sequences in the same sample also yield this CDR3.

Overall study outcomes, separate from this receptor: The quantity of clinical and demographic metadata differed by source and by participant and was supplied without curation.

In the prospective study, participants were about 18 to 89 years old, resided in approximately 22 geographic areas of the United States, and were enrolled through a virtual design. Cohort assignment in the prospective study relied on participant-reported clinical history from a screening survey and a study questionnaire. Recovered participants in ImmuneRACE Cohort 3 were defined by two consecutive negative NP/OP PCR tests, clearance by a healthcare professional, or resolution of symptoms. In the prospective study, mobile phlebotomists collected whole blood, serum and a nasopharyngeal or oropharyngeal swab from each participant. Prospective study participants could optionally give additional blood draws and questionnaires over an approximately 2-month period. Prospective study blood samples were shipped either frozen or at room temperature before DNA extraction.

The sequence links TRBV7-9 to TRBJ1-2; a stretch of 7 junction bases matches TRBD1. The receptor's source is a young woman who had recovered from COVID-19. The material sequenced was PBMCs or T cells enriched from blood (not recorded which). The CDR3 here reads CASSPLTGNYGYTF. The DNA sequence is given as TGTGCCAGCAGCCCCTTGACAGGGAACTATGGCTACACCTTC.